The 12 T cell receptor beta chains reported below all come from one sample, sequenced in a study of blood T cell repertoires in COVID-19. The repertoire was sequenced with immunoSEQ multiplex PCR; TCRdb's copy has only in-frame clones and lacks some. The table includes around 270,000 clones, roughly 80% detected once. Input material: peripheral blood. These receptors came from a person aged 65-85 years with COVID-19, enrolled during active disease.

J is TRBJ2-1 and V is TRBV7-8; TRBD2 matches at 7 bases. Trimming removed 4 bases from V and 5 bases from J; junction bases left unmatched: 14. Germline V gene lookup returns CDR1 SGHVS and CDR2 FQNEAQ. The CDR3 extends over 17 amino acids. CDR3 bases: TGTGCCAGCAGCTCCTTCATTGGGAGGGGCGCGGACAATGAGCAGTTCTTC. This gives the protein CASSSFIGRGADNEQFF.

The V and J genes are TRBV7-2 and TRBJ1-4, with 8 bases fitting TRBD1. The CDR3 length is 15 residues. CDR1 and CDR2 from the germline V gene are SGHTA and FQGNSA. V dropped 2 bases and J dropped 4; count of bases not matched to a gene: 3. The CDR3 bases are TGTGCCAGCAGCTTACAGGGGGCATATAATGAAAAACTGTTTTTT. Protein product: CASSLQGAYNEKLFF.

As for this clone: Sequence at one end of the junction differs from germline and may be a read error. The genes are TRBV18 and TRBJ1-2, with D perhaps TRBD1 (6 bases). Looked up from germline, CDR1 is KGHSH and CDR2 is LQKENI. The CDR3 covers 16 residues. This CDR3 reads CASLPTLTGHNYGYTF. Written as DNA, the CDR3 is TGTGCCAGCTTACCAACACTCACGGGACACAACTATGGCTACACCTTC.

The CDR3 DNA follows: TGTGCCACCAAACGGACATTGGGGAACTACGAGCAGTACTTC. As protein: CATKRTLGNYEQYF. The chain recombines TRBV15 with TRBJ2-7, with D maybe TRBD1 (5 bases). This CDR3 has 14 amino acids. Trimming removed 7 bases from V and 3 bases from J, with 16 bases in between. Germline loops: CDR1 LNHNV, CDR2 YYDKDF (reference sequence).

This chain uses TRBV30 with TRBJ1-2, with 8 bases lining up with TRBD1. The V gene's germline CDR1 is GTSNPN and CDR2 SVGIG (reference sequence). V was clipped by 5 bases and J by 4 bases; unmatched bases: 9. The CDR3 length is 14 residues. The CDR3 region is CAWQPAGGFYGYTF. The CDR3 DNA is TGTGCCTGGCAACCGGCAGGGGGCTTCTATGGCTACACCTTC.

The chain couples TRBV4-3 to TRBJ2-2, with 14 bases identical to TRBD2. This CDR3 comprises 19 residues. Germline CDR1 and CDR2: LGHNA and YSLEER. V trimming: 1 base; J trimming: 7 bases; junction bases outside the gene matches: 11. The CDR3 bases are TGCGCCAGCAGCCAAGGGACAGGGGGACTAGCGGGAGACGGCGGGGAGCTGTTTTTT. Translated, it gives CASSQGTGGLAGDGGELFF.

This clone was counted a single time. This chain joins TRBV12-5 and TRBJ2-5; D possibly corresponds to TRBD2 (6 bases). Germline V gene sequence: CDR1 LGHNT, CDR2 FRNRAP. V was shortened by 1 base and J by 5 bases, with 14 bases between the two germline ends. The CDR3 length is 15 residues. CDR3 nucleotides: TGTGCTAGTGGTTTGGGACTAGTCGGACCCGAGACCCAGTACTTC. Protein sequence: CASGLGLVGPETQYF. The whole variable domain, filled in from reference TRBV12-5 and TRBJ2-5, reads DARVTQTPRHKVTEMGQEVTMRCQPILGHNTVFWYRQTMMQGLELLAYFRNRAPLDDSGMPKDRFSAEMPDATLATLKIQPSEPRDSAVYFCASGLGLVGPETQYFGPGTRLLVL.

This chain uses TRBV7-9 with TRBJ1-2; TRBD1 agrees at 8 bases. The germline gives CDR1 SEHNR, CDR2 FQNEAQ (reference sequence). The CDR3 spans 14 residues. V was clipped by 5 bases and J by 7 bases; unmatched bases: 9. In nucleotides, the CDR3 is TGTGCCAGCAGCCCCCGGACAGGGCATCTTGGCTACACCTTC. It is translated as CASSPRTGHLGYTF.

The genes are TRBV3-1 (or the pseudogene TRBV3-2) and TRBJ1-3; D is possibly TRBD1 (6 bases). Trimming shortened V by 4 bases and J by 5 bases, and 15 bases separated the two germline ends. In germline, CDR1 is LGHDT, CDR2 YNNKEL (reference sequence). The CDR3 has 15 residues. This chain's CDR3 is CASSRVTGFRNTIYF. DNA of the CDR3: TGTGCCAGCAGCCGGGTCACAGGGTTTAGAAACACCATATATTTT.

The chain couples TRBV6-5 to TRBJ1-1, with D hard to call. Trimming pared 0 bases from V and 1 base from J, leaving 9 bases between. The CDR3 runs to 15 residues. CDR1 is MNHEY and CDR2 is SVGAGI in the germline V gene. The CDR3 DNA sequence: TGTGCCAGCAGTTACTCATGGCGCGGGAACACTGAAGCTTTCTTT. This sequence encodes CASSYSWRGNTEAFF.

This clone showed up just once. The V gene is TRBV4-1, the J gene TRBJ2-5; no definite D call. Trimming cost V 2 bases and J 5 bases, with 9 bases left between them. Germline values: CDR1 MGHRA, CDR2 YSYEKL. The CDR3 spans 13 residues. CDR3 region: CASSQWAWETQYF. CDR3 bases: TGCGCCAGCAGCCAATGGGCTTGGGAGACCCAGTACTTC.

J is TRBJ1-1 and V is TRBV19; TRBD1 aligns across 7 bases. Germline CDR1 is LNHDA and CDR2 is SQIVND (reference sequence). The ends lost 3 bases at V and 1 base at J; junction bases unmatched: 5. The CDR3 runs 15 residues. The CDR3, as DNA: TGTGCCAGTAGTATCGGACAGGTTAAGAACACTGAAGCTTTCTTT. Its translation is CASSIGQVKNTEAFF.